This T cell receptor (beta chain) was captured by sequencing in a study of breast tumors, draining lymph nodes, adjacent tissues. Overall study findings and caveats: That most tumor T cells come from lymph nodes remained unproven. Tumors had less TCR diversity than lymph nodes, more than nontumor tissue. Compared with basal-like, luminal-like tumors shared significantly more repertoire with nontumor tissue. Findings are consistent with lymph node origin and intratumoral expansion of most tumor T cells.

Many counts were recorded for this clonotype. What it binds is not known. Deletions cut 4 bases from V and 9 bases from J, with 7 bases between. This CDR3 comprises 12 residues. Germline V lookup: CDR1 LGHDT, CDR2 YNNKEL (reference sequence). Samples came from axillary lymph nodes draining the breast cancer. TCRdb itself ran the multiplex PCR reads through MiXCR, one entry per CDR3 protein. This sample has some 150,000 distinct CDR3 sequences, with more than 20% found just once. The chain employs TRBV3-1 and TRBJ1-6; D remains ambiguous. Specimen: axillary lymph node tissue. The TCR sequence derives from a female donor with breast cancer. Some clones in this sample may be carry-over from other donors' samples. CDR3 amino acids: CASSRGSSPLHF. The CDR3 DNA reads TGTGCCAGCAGCCGAGGGAGTTCACCCCTCCACTTT.